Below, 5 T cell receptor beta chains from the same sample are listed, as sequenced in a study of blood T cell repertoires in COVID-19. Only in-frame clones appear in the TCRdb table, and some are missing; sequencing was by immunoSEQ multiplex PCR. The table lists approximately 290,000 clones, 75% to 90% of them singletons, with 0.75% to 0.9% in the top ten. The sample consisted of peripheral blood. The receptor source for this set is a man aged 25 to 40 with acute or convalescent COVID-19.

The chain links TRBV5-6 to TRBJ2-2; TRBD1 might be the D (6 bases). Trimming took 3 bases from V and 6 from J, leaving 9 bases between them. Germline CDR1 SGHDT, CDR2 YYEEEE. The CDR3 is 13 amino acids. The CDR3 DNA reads TGTGCCAGCAGCTGGGGGCTGGCCGGGGAGCTGTTTTTT. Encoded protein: CASSWGLAGELFF.

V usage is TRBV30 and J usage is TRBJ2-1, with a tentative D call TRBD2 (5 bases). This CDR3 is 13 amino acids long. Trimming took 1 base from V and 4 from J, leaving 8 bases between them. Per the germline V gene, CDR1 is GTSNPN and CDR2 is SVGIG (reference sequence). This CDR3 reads CAWSAGGYNEQFF. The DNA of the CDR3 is TGTGCCTGGAGTGCGGGCGGGTACAATGAGCAGTTCTTC.

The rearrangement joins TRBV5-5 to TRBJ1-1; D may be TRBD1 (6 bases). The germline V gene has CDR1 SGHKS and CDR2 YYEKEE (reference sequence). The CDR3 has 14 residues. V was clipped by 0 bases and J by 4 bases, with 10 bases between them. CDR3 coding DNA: TGTGCCAGCAGCTTGGGTCAGGGGAGCACTGAAGCTTTCTTT. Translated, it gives CASSLGQGSTEAFF. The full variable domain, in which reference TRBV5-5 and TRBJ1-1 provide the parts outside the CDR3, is DAGVTQSPTHLIKTRGQQVTLRCSPISGHKSVSWYQQVLGQGPQFIFQYYEKEERGRGNFPDRFSARQFPNYSSELNVNALLLGDSALYLCASSLGQGSTEAFFGQGTRLTVV.

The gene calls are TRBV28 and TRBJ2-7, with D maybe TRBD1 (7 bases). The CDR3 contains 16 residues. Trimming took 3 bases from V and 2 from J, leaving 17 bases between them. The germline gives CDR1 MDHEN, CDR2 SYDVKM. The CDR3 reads CASSFRRDRQTYEQYF. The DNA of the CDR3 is TGTGCCAGCAGTTTTCGGCGGGACAGACAAACCTACGAGCAGTACTTC.

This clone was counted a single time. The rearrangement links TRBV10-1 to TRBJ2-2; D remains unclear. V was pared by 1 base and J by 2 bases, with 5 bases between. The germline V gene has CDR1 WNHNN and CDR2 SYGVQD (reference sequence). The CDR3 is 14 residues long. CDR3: CASSELANTGELFF. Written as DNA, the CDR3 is TGCGCCAGCAGTGAGTTGGCCAACACCGGGGAGCTGTTTTTT.